This T cell receptor (beta chain) is from a study of blood T cell repertoires in COVID-19. Across the study: COVID-19 samples, acute and convalescent, were from the United States, Italy and Spain. T cells, B-cell-depleted T cells, or PBMCs provided the cDNA or gDNA that served as material.

Looked up from germline, CDR1 is DFQATT and CDR2 is SNEGSKA (reference sequence). V was clipped by 3 bases and J by 3 bases; unmatched bases: 9. This CDR3 contains 15 residues. Per the study methods: Estimation of nucleated cell counts was performed using reference gene primer amplification. Clones were sequenced by immunoSEQ multiplex PCR, and TCRdb holds only the in-frame ones, with some missing. Clonal size and the V and J genes are those of that table, whereas D and trimming came from the DNA. The sample shows about 120,000 clones, about 74% of them seen only once. This chain links TRBV20-1 with TRBJ2-7; 9 positions agree with TRBD2. The specimen sequenced was peripheral blood. This receptor was obtained from a human donor in a cohort sampled during active COVID-19. The CDR3: CSASGRTSDFYEQYF. In nucleotides, the CDR3 is TGCAGTGCTAGTGGGCGGACTAGCGACTTCTACGAGCAGTACTTC.